This T cell receptor beta chain was observed in a study of OX40 agonist ivuxolimab in advanced cancers. For the wider study: The costimulatory receptor OX40 (CD134) was targeted by ivuxolimab, a fully human IgG2 agonistic monoclonal antibody. The point of sequencing TCRbeta in the periphery was to test whether ivuxolimab changed TCR sequence diversity and drove clonal T-cell expansion. Patients were allowed to have had prior anti-PD-1, anti-PD-L1 or anti-CTLA-4 therapy, and around 37% of the dose-escalation patients had previously received checkpoint inhibitors. Intravenous ivuxolimab was administered to patients every 2 weeks at six dose levels: 0.01, 0.1, 0.3, 1.5, 3 and 10 mg/kg. Three dose-escalation patients achieved partial responses, one with hepatocellular carcinoma and two with cutaneous melanoma. The paper covers the monotherapy dose-escalation part of the phase I ivuxolimab trial, which included N ≈ 54 patients. The dose-escalation cohort was 82.7% male with a mean age of roughly 62 years, ranging from roughly 20 to 80. Of the 50 to 55 patients in dose escalation, 19 had hepatocellular carcinoma, some 15 had melanoma, 9 had renal cell carcinoma and 9 had head and neck cancer. Overall study outcomes, separate from this receptor: In partial responders in the 0.1-3.0 mg/kg groups, normalized peripheral clonal expansion was found to be among the lowest, especially among CD8+ T cells. At doses of 0.1 to 3.0 mg/kg, clonal expansion of both CD4+ and CD8+ T cells in blood was seen between baseline and week 6. Low levels of normalized T-cell clonal expansion were also seen in some nonresponding patients. After ivuxolimab, expanded clones were on average more numerous among CD8+ T cells than among CD4+ T cells. The antigen specificity of the clonally expanded peripheral T cells was not determined.

Patients with autoimmune disease history or receiving systemic immunosuppression were excluded from the trial. In every dose cohort, peripheral blood was drawn for TCR sequencing at baseline, cycle 4 day 1, and cycle 7 day 1. The samples were taken from a phase I, first-in-human, multicenter, open-label dose-escalation trial of ivuxolimab. The trial enrolled adults with locally advanced or metastatic head and neck squamous cell, hepatocellular, melanoma or renal cell carcinoma. Before TCR sequencing, CD4+ and CD8+ T cells were separately sorted from peripheral blood. Genomic DNA was extracted from sorted cells for sequencing of the TCRbeta CDR3 region. The immunoSEQ Assay was used to sequence the TCRbeta CDR3 regions. This immuneACCESS table, as held by TCRdb, lists in-frame sequences with V and J called but not all clones. Of the missing ones, under half trace to an unresolved V gene in checked studies; the others have no known cause. The sample has over 100,000 clones on record, over 75% of them singletons. Approximately 1.1% of the sample lies in the top ten.

For CDR1 and CDR2, the germline V gene lists SGHAT and FQNNGV. The germline V end is reduced by 6 bases and the J end by 1 base; junction bases left unmatched: 9. From the cysteine through the phenylalanine, the CDR3 covers 16 amino acids. The sequence is cut down to CDR3 DNA, 48 bases in frame from base 1. This clone was recorded once. Its antigen remains unidentified. Base qualities are not provided; no much larger clone lies one nucleotide away. Sequenced material: CD4+ or CD8+ T cells sorted from blood, taken in a trial of the OX40 agonist ivuxolimab. The TCR comes from an adult with an advanced solid tumor such as melanoma, head and neck, liver or kidney cancer. Recombination connected TRBV11-2 to TRBJ2-4, with TRBD2 matching 7 junction bases. The nucleotide sequence reads as follows: TGTGCCAGCAGTTGGGATGTAGCGGGTGCCAAAAACATTCAGTACTTC. It codes for CASSWDVAGAKNIQYF. The CDR3, completed at both ends by the reference TRBV11-2 and TRBJ2-4 genes, gives the full variable domain EAGVAQSPRYKIIEKRQSVAFWCNPISGHATLYWYQQILGQGPKLLIQFQNNGVVDDSQLPKDRFSAERLKGVDSTLKIQPAKLEDSAVYLCASSWDVAGAKNIQYFGAGTRLSVL.